The 28 T cell receptor beta chains below come from one sample, sequenced in a study of graft-versus-host responses after intestinal transplantation. Sequencing used immunoSEQ multiplex PCR; TCRdb keeps in-frame clones, though not all of them. Among more than 100,000 clones, 93% were seen once, and the ten largest hold around 1.2%. No cognate antigen is known for these TCRs. The sample here was unstimulated CD8+ T cells sorted from spleen or lymph node cells, taken before intestinal transplant. These receptors were obtained from a human donor who received an intestinal transplant.

In DNA, the CDR3 is TGTGCCATCAGTGAGTCGGCGGGGGGCCCAACTAATGAAAAACTGTTTTTT. It yields the protein CAISESAGGPTNEKLFF. The chain uses TRBV10-3 and TRBJ1-4; possibly TRBD1 for D (6 bases). Germline CDR1 is ENHRY and CDR2 is SYGVKD. Trimming took 0 bases from V and 0 from J, leaving 11 bases between them. This CDR3 has 17 residues.

In this sample, this clone turned up a few times. CDR3 nucleotide sequence: TGTGCCAGCAGTAAGACCCGGGGACGGAGGGGAGGCTACACCTTC. Protein product: CASSKTRGRRGGYTF. V is TRBV7-8 and J is TRBJ1-2, with D tentatively TRBD1 (5 bases). This CDR3 region has 15 residues. V lost 6 bases to trimming and J lost 8 bases, with 22 bases between them. CDR1 SGHVS and CDR2 FQNEAQ come from the germline V gene.

V and J are TRBV6-5 and TRBJ2-7, with 8 bases identical to TRBD1. In germline, CDR1 is MNHEY, CDR2 SVGAGI. The V gene end was trimmed by 6 bases and the J gene end by 5 bases; junction bases not matched to a gene: 12. This CDR3 is 15 amino acids long. CDR3 DNA sequence: TGTGCCAGCAGCCCCTCCGGACAGGGCACGCACGAGCAGTACTTC. It yields the protein CASSPSGQGTHEQYF.

The V and J genes are TRBV11-2 and TRBJ2-1; TRBD2 matches 8 bases. The CDR3 is 14 residues long. V was clipped by 0 bases and J by 7 bases; unmatched bases: 2. Germline V gives CDR1 SGHAT, CDR2 FQNNGV. The CDR3 region is CASSLDPSGNEQFF. CDR3 coding DNA: TGTGCCAGCAGCTTAGATCCTAGCGGGAATGAGCAGTTCTTC.

V and J are TRBV11-3 and TRBJ1-1; 9 nucleotides agree with TRBD1. Losses at the gene ends were 5 bases for V and 1 base for J; bases not matched to a gene: 5. The CDR3 extends over 15 amino acids. Germline values: CDR1 SGHNT, CDR2 YENEEA. This chain's CDR3 is CASSPRTGENTEAFF. DNA of the CDR3: TGTGCCAGCAGCCCCCGGACAGGGGAGAACACTGAAGCTTTCTTT. Full variable domain (remainder filled in from reference TRBV11-3 and TRBJ1-1): EAGVVQSPRYKIIEKKQPVAFWCNPISGHNTLYWYLQNLGQGPELLIRYENEEAVDDSQLPKDRFSAERLKGVDSTLKIQPAELGDSAVYLCASSPRTGENTEAFFGQGTRLTVV.

The chain combines TRBV27 with TRBJ2-7, with TRBD2 matching 7 bases. CDR3 length: 17 residues. V lost 0 bases, J lost 0 bases, and 8 bases stayed unmatched. CDR1 is MNHEY and CDR2 is SMNVEV in the germline V gene (reference sequence). CDR3 loop: CASSLSTSTALSYEQYF. The CDR3 bases are TGTGCCAGCAGTTTATCGACTAGCACGGCACTCTCCTACGAGCAGTACTTC.

The rearrangement uses TRBV7-6 and TRBJ2-1; TRBD2 agrees at 14 bases. V shed 6 bases, J shed 4 bases, and the junction held 11 bases outside the gene matches. Germline loops: CDR1 SGHVS, CDR2 FNYEAQ. The CDR3 contains 18 residues. The CDR3 loop reads CASSFGLAGGVAYNEQFF. For the CDR3, the DNA is TGTGCCAGCAGTTTCGGACTAGCGGGGGGCGTGGCGTACAATGAGCAGTTCTTC.

V usage is TRBV2 and J usage is TRBJ2-1; 9 positions match TRBD1. From germline, CDR1 is SNHLY and CDR2 FYNNEI. The CDR3 loop spans 15 amino acids. V was pared by 9 bases and J by 7 bases, with 13 bases of the junction left unmatched. CDR3 DNA sequence: TGTGCCAGGGATACCGGGACAGGGTCAGAAAATGAGCAGTTCTTC. Protein product: CARDTGTGSENEQFF.

The CDR3 bases are TGTGCCAGCAGCTTGAGGGCGATGGTCACTAGCGGGGGGATCTATACGCAGTATTTT. This sequence encodes CASSLRAMVTSGGIYTQYF. The chain joins TRBV7-8 to TRBJ2-3; TRBD2 agrees at 12 bases. The CDR3 runs 19 residues. From germline, CDR1 is SGHVS and CDR2 FQNEAQ. V was clipped by 3 bases and J by 7 bases; unmatched bases: 17.

The rearrangement links TRBV19 to TRBJ2-7, with D possibly TRBD1 on 6 matching bases. Germline-derived CDR1 and CDR2 are LNHDA and SQIVND (reference sequence). There are 13 residues in the CDR3. The V and J ends lost 10 bases and 6 bases respectively, with 19 bases between them. The CDR3: CATVDSLRSEQYF. The CDR3 DNA is TGTGCCACCGTGGACAGCCTCCGTAGCGAGCAGTACTTC.

The V and J genes are TRBV30 and TRBJ2-7; 9 bases agree with TRBD1. The length of the CDR3 is 16 residues. Germline CDR1 is GTSNPN and CDR2 is SVGIG (reference sequence). V was clipped by 5 bases and J by 4 bases; unmatched bases: 15. CDR3 protein: CAWGTGGQGLSYEQYF. The CDR3 coding sequence is TGTGCCTGGGGCACTGGGGGACAGGGTTTATCGTACGAGCAGTACTTC.

The chain couples TRBV11-2 to TRBJ2-2; possibly TRBD1 for D (6 bases). The V end was cut by 2 bases, the J end by 2 bases, with 12 bases between. The CDR3 has 16 residues. Germline V gene lookup returns CDR1 SGHAT and CDR2 FQNNGV. Written as DNA, the CDR3 is TGTGCCAGCAGCTTACCAGGGGTCTACAACACCGGGGAGCTGTTTTTT. Its protein is CASSLPGVYNTGELFF.

The V and J genes are TRBV5-4 and TRBJ1-6, with D unclear. The V end was cut by 5 bases, the J end by 0 bases, with 15 bases between. Per germline, CDR1 SGHNT and CDR2 YYREEE (reference sequence). This CDR3 region has 17 residues. The chain's CDR3 is CASSLQPTSSYNSPLHF. The CDR3 DNA sequence: TGTGCCAGCAGTTTACAACCTACGAGCTCCTATAATTCACCCCTCCACTTT.

The chain joins TRBV9 to TRBJ2-7, with 7 bases identical to TRBD1. The CDR3 runs to 13 residues. The germline CDR1 and CDR2 sequences are SGDLS and YYNGEE. V trimming: 4 bases; J trimming: 1 base; junction bases outside the gene matches: 2. CDR3 protein: CASSPGQSYEQYF. Here the CDR3 DNA reads TGTGCCAGCAGCCCGGGACAGTCCTACGAGCAGTACTTC. Drawing the rest from reference TRBV9 and TRBJ2-7, the complete variable domain is DSGVTQTPKHLITATGQRVTLRCSPRSGDLSVYWYQQSLDQGLQFLIQYYNGEERAKGNILERFSAQQFPDLHSELNLSSLELGDSALYFCASSPGQSYEQYFGPGTRLTVT.

This chain links TRBV5-5 with TRBJ2-7; D gene ambiguous. The germline V gene has CDR1 SGHKS and CDR2 YYEKEE (reference sequence). V lost 1 base to trimming and J lost 6 bases, with 8 bases between them. The CDR3 length is 12 residues. The CDR3 sequence: CASSLPDGEQYF. The CDR3, as DNA: TGTGCCAGCAGCTTGCCTGACGGCGAGCAGTACTTC.

The V and J genes are TRBV11-3 and TRBJ2-1; D gene ambiguous. Germline V lookup: CDR1 SGHNT, CDR2 YENEEA. The CDR3 loop spans 16 amino acids. Trimming removed 1 base at V and 2 bases at J, with 12 bases between. CDR3 sequence reads: CASSLGRPDPYNEQFF. The CDR3, as DNA: TGTGCCAGCAGCTTAGGTCGACCGGACCCCTACAATGAGCAGTTCTTC.

The V and J genes are TRBV19 and TRBJ1-2; no clear D. Per the germline V gene, CDR1 is LNHDA and CDR2 is SQIVND (reference sequence). CDR3 length: 13 amino acids. Trimming left V 3 bases short and J 1 base short, with 6 bases between. This CDR3 is CASSISVNYGYTF. As DNA, the CDR3 is TGTGCCAGTAGTATTAGTGTTAACTATGGCTACACCTTC.

The V call is TRBV19, the J call TRBJ2-1; 11 nucleotides align to TRBD2. The CDR3 contains 19 residues. V shed 5 bases and J 4 bases; nucleotides not matched to a gene: 16. Germline lookup yields CDR1 LNHDA and CDR2 SQIVND (reference sequence). The CDR3 spells CASSPTSGGLEDRYNEQFF. The CDR3 DNA reads TGTGCCAGTAGTCCTACTAGCGGGGGCCTCGAAGACCGTTACAATGAGCAGTTCTTC.

The rearrangement links TRBV5-1 to TRBJ2-1, with D possibly being TRBD1 (5 bases). The V end was cut by 5 bases, the J end by 0 bases, with 15 bases between. The CDR3 spans 16 residues. From germline, CDR1 is SGHRS and CDR2 YFSETQ. Here the CDR3 reads CASSWTTGSSYNEQFF. CDR3 DNA: TGCGCCAGCAGTTGGACAACCGGAAGCTCCTACAATGAGCAGTTCTTC.

The table lists this clone with a count of one. V and J are TRBV7-6 and TRBJ2-1; 14 bases align to TRBD2. With 4 bases clipped from V and 8 bases from J, the junction kept 7 bases outside the gene matches. The germline V gene has CDR1 SGHVS and CDR2 FNYEAQ. This CDR3 is built from 16 residues. CDR3 coding DNA: TGTGCCAGCAGCTCTTCGACTAGCGGGGGGGCATATGAGCAGTTCTTC. Encoded protein: CASSSSTSGGAYEQFF.

This clone was counted only a few times. The rearrangement uses TRBV10-3 and TRBJ2-7; 7 positions match TRBD1. V lost 8 bases and J lost 2; bases outside the gene matches: 9. Germline V lookup: CDR1 ENHRY, CDR2 SYGVKD. The CDR3 has 14 amino acids. The CDR3 DNA is TGTGCCATCGGAGAGACCGGACAGGCCTACGAGCAGTACTTC. It translates to CAIGETGQAYEQYF.

The rearrangement links TRBV2 to TRBJ2-7; D might be TRBD2 (6 bases). V lost 6 bases to trimming and J lost 0 bases, with 18 bases between them. Germline-derived CDR1 and CDR2 are SNHLY and FYNNEI. This CDR3 has 16 residues. DNA of the CDR3: TGTGCCAGCAGAACCAGGCCGGGACTGGACTCCTACGAGCAGTACTTC. It yields the protein CASRTRPGLDSYEQYF. Based on the CDR3 plus reference TRBV2 and TRBJ2-7, the full variable domain is EPEVTQTPSHQVTQMGQEVILRCVPISNHLYFYWYRQILGQKVEFLVSFYNNEISEKSEIFDDQFSVERPDGSNFTLKIRSTKLEDSAMYFCASRTRPGLDSYEQYFGPGTRLTVT.

V gene TRBV2 combines with J gene TRBJ2-4; D is possibly TRBD1 (5 bases). This CDR3 has 12 residues. V was trimmed by 3 bases and J by 7 bases, leaving 7 bases between them. The V gene's germline CDR1 is SNHLY and CDR2 FYNNEI. In DNA, the CDR3 is TGTGCCAGCAGTGAGACAGCTAACATTCAGTACTTC. It is translated as CASSETANIQYF.

The chain has TRBV4-1 and TRBJ2-7, with 7 bases that match TRBD2. Germline CDR1 MGHRA, CDR2 YSYEKL. Trimming cost V 4 bases and J 2 bases; bases outside gene matches: 5. The CDR3 length is 14 residues. CDR3 in DNA: TGCGCCAGCAGCCGCGGGGGAGGGACCTACGAGCAGTACTTC. Amino acid sequence: CASSRGGGTYEQYF.

The chain employs TRBV2 and TRBJ1-2, with 9 positions matching TRBD1. The CDR3 sequence is 13 residues long. Germline lookup yields CDR1 SNHLY and CDR2 FYNNEI. Trimming at V came to 6 bases and at J to 8 bases, leaving 7 bases not matched to a gene. The CDR3 loop reads CASSPQGARGYTF. CDR3 in DNA: TGTGCCAGCAGCCCACAGGGGGCGCGAGGCTACACCTTC.

The V call is TRBV10-2, the J call TRBJ1-2; TRBD1 might be the D (6 bases). Germline assignment: CDR1 WSHSY and CDR2 SAAADI. CDR3 size: 15 residues. V was shortened by 0 bases and J by 8 bases, with 16 bases between the two germline ends. The CDR3 DNA sequence: TGCGCCAGCAGTGAGTCTCTTCGGGGGGCGACGGGCTACACCTTC. The encoded protein is CASSESLRGATGYTF.

Worth noting for this clone: At one of its ends the junction is not consistent with the germline gene, which may arise from a read error. The CDR3 DNA is TGTGCCAGCAGCCAAGATAGGGAAGGACAGCAAAAGTTT. It translates to CASSQDREGQQKF. This sequence joins TRBV4-2 and TRBJ1-6, with a weak D call TRBD1 (6 bases). Germline V gene lookup returns CDR1 LGHNA and CDR2 YNFKEQ. The CDR3 totals 13 residues.

The V gene is TRBV7-2, the J gene TRBJ1-4, with no clear D. This CDR3 spans 16 amino acids. Trimming stripped 3 bases from V and 0 bases from J, with 11 bases between. The V gene's germline CDR1 is SGHTA and CDR2 FQGNSA. The CDR3 DNA sequence: TGTGCCAGCAGCTTGTGGGTGGGAGCAACTAATGAAAAACTGTTTTTT. Encoded protein: CASSLWVGATNEKLFF.